One sample yielded the 31 T cell receptor beta chains listed below, sequenced in a study of T cell responses to AZD1222 COVID-19 vaccine. Assay: immunoSEQ multiplex PCR; the TCRdb copy retains only in-frame clones and omits some. This sample yields roughly 100,000 clones, of which approximately 88% are seen a single time; 20% to 25% belongs to the top ten. The starting material was peripheral blood, obtained on day 0 of AZD1222 vaccination. All receptors derive from an adult in good health.

The rearrangement links TRBV5-1 to TRBJ1-1, with D hard to call. The CDR3 length is 16 residues. Looked up from germline, CDR1 is SGHRS and CDR2 is YFSETQ. V was shortened by 8 bases and J by 4 bases, with 24 bases between the two germline ends. Written as DNA, the CDR3 is TGCGCCAGTCCCTCGAGGAGGTACCCGGAGGGCACTGAAGCTTTCTTT. Residues: CASPSRRYPEGTEAFF.

In its sample, this clone was seen once. The chain has TRBV19 and TRBJ2-1; D is undetermined. The CDR3 has 11 residues. CDR1 is LNHDA and CDR2 is SQIVND in the germline V gene (reference sequence). Trimming took off 8 bases at V and 4 bases at J, with 6 bases between the two ends. In nucleotides, the CDR3 is TGTGCCAGTGGCCCTTACAATGAGCAGTTCTTC. Translated, it gives CASGPYNEQFF.

The V gene is TRBV2, the J gene TRBJ1-5, with 7 bases aligning to TRBD1. This CDR3 spans 14 amino acids. After removal of 1 base from V and 7 bases from J, the junction contained 4 bases not matched to a gene. Germline CDR1 and CDR2: SNHLY and FYNNEI. CDR3 sequence reads: CASSEDRGRQPQHF. The CDR3 nucleotides read TGTGCCAGCAGTGAAGACAGGGGCAGGCAGCCCCAGCATTTT. The full variable domain, in which reference TRBV2 and TRBJ1-5 provide the parts outside the CDR3, is EPEVTQTPSHQVTQMGQEVILRCVPISNHLYFYWYRQILGQKVEFLVSFYNNEISEKSEIFDDQFSVERPDGSNFTLKIRSTKLEDSAMYFCASSEDRGRQPQHFGDGTRLSIL.

Only one count was recorded for this clone. The chain employs TRBV7-8 and TRBJ1-2; possibly TRBD1 for D (6 bases). Germline loops: CDR1 SGHVS, CDR2 FQNEAQ. Trimming took 2 bases from V and 8 from J, leaving 15 bases between them. CDR3 length: 14 amino acids. CDR3 DNA: TGTGCCAGCAGCTTAATGGGGGGCGCAGGAGGCTACACCTTC. This gives the protein CASSLMGGAGGYTF.

This clone was picked up one time. The V gene is TRBV2, the J gene TRBJ1-5; TRBD1 is a possible D gene (5 bases). Per germline, CDR1 SNHLY and CDR2 FYNNEI. The CDR3 has 14 residues. With 7 bases removed from V and 1 base from J, the gap between germline ends came to 11 bases. CDR3 in DNA: TGTGCCAGCAAACTGGCAGGGAGCAATCAGCCCCAGCATTTT. The encoded protein is CASKLAGSNQPQHF.

The V call is TRBV5-6, the J call TRBJ2-7; 8 nucleotides align to TRBD2. This CDR3 has 13 residues. V dropped 6 bases and J dropped 6; count of bases not matched to a gene: 8. Germline V gene lookup returns CDR1 SGHDT and CDR2 YYEEEE. The CDR3 coding sequence is TGTGCCAGCACCCCCACGGGGGGGGTCGAGCAGTACTTC. This gives the protein CASTPTGGVEQYF. Variable domain in full (rest from reference TRBV5-6 and TRBJ2-7): DAGVTQSPTHLIKTRGQQVTLRCSPKSGHDTVSWYQQALGQGPQFIFQYYEEEERQRGNFPDRFSGHQFPNYSSELNVNALLLGDSALYLCASTPTGGVEQYFGPGTRLTVT.

Worth noting for this clone: Mismatch with germline at one junction end may stem from a read error. The chain combines TRBV3-1 (or the pseudogene TRBV3-2) with TRBJ2-1, with no clear D. The CDR3 has 11 amino acids. CDR1 is LGHDT, CDR2 YNNKEL, per germline (reference sequence). The CDR3 nucleotides are TGTGCCAGCAGCCAATCGGCGGAACGGGTCTTC. Protein product: CASSQSAERVF.

This clone appeared a single time. The rearrangement links TRBV10-1 to TRBJ2-7, with 7 nucleotides matching TRBD2. CDR1 and CDR2 (germline): WNHNN, SYGVQD (reference sequence). This CDR3 is 14 amino acids long. The junction had 15 bases not matched to a gene; V was cut back by 7 bases and J by 9 bases. DNA of the CDR3: TGCGCCAGCACTAGCGGTGGTGAAAGTCTGGGGCAGTACTTC. Protein sequence: CASTSGGESLGQYF.

The gene calls are TRBV20-1 and TRBJ2-5; no reliable D call. CDR3 length equals 11 residues. V was shortened by 3 bases and J by 5 bases, with 7 bases between the two germline ends. Germline CDR1 reads DFQATT; CDR2 reads SNEGSKA (reference sequence). The CDR3 coding sequence is TGCAGTGCTAGCGGGCAGGAGACCCAGTACTTC. It is translated as CSASGQETQYF.

The chain employs TRBV11-2 and TRBJ1-2, with D unclear. The CDR3 spans 14 residues. V gave up 0 bases and J gave up 2 bases, with 7 bases separating them. Germline loops: CDR1 SGHAT, CDR2 FQNNGV. The CDR3 bases are TGTGCCAGCAGCTTAGAGCCAGCCAACTATGGCTACACCTTC. It encodes CASSLEPANYGYTF.

The V call is TRBV6-5, the J call TRBJ2-1; a weak D match, TRBD1 (6 bases). This CDR3 is built from 16 residues. Germline CDR1 MNHEY, CDR2 SVGAGI. The germline V and J ends were trimmed by 2 bases and 5 bases, with 16 bases remaining between them. The CDR3 sequence is CASSYDGQRENNEQFF. DNA of the CDR3: TGTGCCAGCAGTTACGACGGACAGAGAGAAAACAATGAGCAGTTCTTC.

The genes are TRBV7-8 and TRBJ2-1; D possibly corresponds to TRBD1 (5 bases). Germline V gene sequence: CDR1 SGHVS, CDR2 FQNEAQ. This CDR3 is built from 15 residues. The V gene lost 5 bases and the J gene lost 4 bases, with 15 bases spanning the gap. The CDR3 spells CASSPRAGRYNEQFF. CDR3 DNA: TGTGCCAGCAGCCCCCGGGCAGGGCGATACAATGAGCAGTTCTTC. Variable domain in full (rest from reference TRBV7-8 and TRBJ2-1): GAGVSQSPRYKVAKRGQDVALRCDPISGHVSLFWYQQALGQGPEFLTYFQNEAQLDKSGLPSDRFFAERPEGSVSTLKIQRTQQEDSAVYLCASSPRAGRYNEQFFGPGTRLTVL.

This clone occurred a few times. The chain carries TRBV5-8 and TRBJ2-7; D remains unclear. This CDR3 is built from 13 residues. V was cut by 4 bases and J by 9 bases, with 17 bases left in between. Germline CDR1 is SGHTS and CDR2 is YDEGEE. The CDR3 loop reads CASSPGPLTWQYF. The DNA of the CDR3 is TGTGCCAGCAGCCCCGGTCCACTTACGTGGCAGTACTTC.

The chain carries TRBV7-2 and TRBJ2-2; D possibly corresponds to TRBD2 (6 bases). The V and J ends lost 0 bases and 6 bases respectively, with 11 bases between them. The length of the CDR3 is 15 residues. The V gene's germline CDR1 is SGHTA and CDR2 FQGNSA. CDR3 DNA sequence: TGTGCCAGCAGCTTAGCAGCGGCGGGGCCCGGGGAGCTGTTTTTT. This encodes CASSLAAAGPGELFF.

A few counts support this clone. Other DNA variants within this sample encode the same CDR3. The genes are TRBV9 and TRBJ2-3, with unresolved D. The V and J ends lost 0 bases and 4 bases respectively, with 3 bases between them. Germline assignment: CDR1 SGDLS and CDR2 YYNGEE. CDR3 length: 12 amino acids. CDR3 amino acids: CASSVAADTQYF. The DNA of the CDR3 is TGTGCCAGCAGCGTAGCCGCAGATACGCAGTATTTT.

The V call is TRBV6-6, the J call TRBJ2-7; D is ambiguous. This CDR3 has 14 residues. Per germline, CDR1 MNHNY and CDR2 SVGAGI (reference sequence). Trimming stripped 2 bases from V and 0 bases from J, with 8 bases between. CDR3 coding DNA: TGTGCCAGCAGTTACGTTGTTAGCTCCTACGAGCAGTACTTC. Protein: CASSYVVSSYEQYF.

The CDR3 region has the DNA TGTGCCAGCAGCTCGTTGTCAGGGGAGCAGTTCTTC. This codes for CASSSLSGEQFF. This chain links TRBV11-3 with TRBJ2-1; possibly TRBD1 for D (5 bases). CDR3 length: 12 residues. V lost 4 bases and J lost 10, with 11 bases in between. Germline CDR1 and CDR2: SGHNT and YENEEA.

The chain has TRBV10-3 and TRBJ2-3; D gene ambiguous. The CDR3 is 13 amino acids. Trimming took 10 bases from V and 4 from J, leaving 15 bases between them. Germline V gene data show CDR1 as ENHRY and CDR2 as SYGVKD. CDR3 nucleotides: TGTGCCACCGGTGCTGGGGAATCAGATACGCAGTATTTT. This sequence encodes CATGAGESDTQYF.

The rearrangement links TRBV19 to TRBJ1-2; D uncertain. V was trimmed by 4 bases and J by 1 base, leaving 19 bases between them. Germline-derived CDR1 and CDR2 are LNHDA and SQIVND (reference sequence). This CDR3 is built from 17 residues. The CDR3 DNA reads TGTGCCAGTAGTACAACCCGGCTCAGACGGAATAACTATGGCTACACCTTC. Translating gives CASSTTRLRRNNYGYTF.

The rearrangement uses TRBV25-1 and TRBJ1-2; perhaps TRBD1 as D (6 bases). CDR1 MGHDK and CDR2 SYGVNS come from the germline V gene. Trimming took 2 bases from V and 8 from J, leaving 12 bases between them. This CDR3 has 13 amino acids. The CDR3 bases are TGTGCCAGCAGTGAAGACAGGATGCGGGGCTACACCTTC. Translated, it gives CASSEDRMRGYTF.

V usage is TRBV28 and J usage is TRBJ2-2; 8 bases are shared with TRBD1. Germline loops: CDR1 MDHEN, CDR2 SYDVKM. The ends lost 5 bases at V and 1 base at J; junction bases unmatched: 3. The length of the CDR3 is 15 residues. DNA of the CDR3: TGTGCCAGCAGTGGGACAGGTGGGAACACCGGGGAGCTGTTTTTT. Protein: CASSGTGGNTGELFF. Full variable domain (missing parts from reference TRBV28 and TRBJ2-2): DVKVTQSSRYLVKRTGEKVFLECVQDMDHENMFWYRQDPGLGLRLIYFSYDVKMKEKGDIPEGYSVSREKKERFSLILESASTNQTSMYLCASSGTGGNTGELFFGEGSRLTVL.

This clone has a single count. V and J are TRBV28 and TRBJ1-2, with TRBD1 matching over 9 bases. The V gene's germline CDR1 is MDHEN and CDR2 SYDVKM. The CDR3 sequence is 14 residues long. V shed 7 bases and J 4 bases; nucleotides not matched to a gene: 7. CDR3 loop: CASITRDRVYGYTF. The CDR3 bases are TGTGCCAGCATCACAAGGGACAGGGTCTATGGCTACACCTTC.

V usage is TRBV7-9 and J usage is TRBJ1-5; D is ambiguous. The CDR3 sequence is 14 residues long. Trimming removed 3 bases at V and 2 bases at J, with 8 bases between. Germline V gene lookup returns CDR1 SEHNR and CDR2 FQNEAQ (reference sequence). The CDR3 here is CASSLGEGNQPQHF. The CDR3 DNA reads as TGTGCCAGCAGCTTGGGCGAGGGCAATCAGCCCCAGCATTTT.

The V call is TRBV5-1, the J call TRBJ2-3, with TRBD1 as a possible D gene (6 bases). Germline V gene sequence: CDR1 SGHRS, CDR2 YFSETQ. Deletions cut 5 bases from V and 3 bases from J, with 13 bases between. The CDR3 extends over 14 amino acids. The CDR3 is CASSLQGTTDTQYF. CDR3 coding DNA: TGCGCCAGCAGTTTACAGGGTACGACAGATACGCAGTATTTT.

The chain uses TRBV28 and TRBJ1-5, with TRBD1 matching over 8 bases. Per the germline V gene, CDR1 is MDHEN and CDR2 is SYDVKM. V shed 5 bases, J shed 4 bases, and the junction held 4 bases outside the gene matches. CDR3 length: 14 amino acids. The CDR3 spells CASSIGTGNQPQHF. CDR3 DNA: TGTGCCAGCAGTATCGGGACAGGTAATCAGCCCCAGCATTTT.

In the case of this clone: Within the sample, other DNA sequences also encode this same CDR3. This rearrangement joins TRBV6-5 to TRBJ1-5; 8 bases match TRBD1. Germline V gene lookup returns CDR1 MNHEY and CDR2 SVGAGI. J gave up 6 bases and V 6 bases, and 4 bases lay outside the gene matches. This CDR3 is built from 13 residues. CDR3 amino acids: CASSQGAAQPQHF. The CDR3 nucleotides read TGTGCCAGCAGCCAGGGGGCTGCTCAGCCCCAGCATTTT.

This clone has only one observation. This chain connects TRBV10-3 to TRBJ2-3; 13 bases are shared with TRBD2. CDR1 ENHRY and CDR2 SYGVKD come from the germline V gene. The ends lost 3 bases at V and 3 bases at J; junction bases unmatched: 3. This CDR3 spans 16 amino acids. CDR3 DNA: TGTGCCATCAGTGACCCACTAGCGGGGGGGACAGATACGCAGTATTTT. It codes for CAISDPLAGGTDTQYF.

The rearrangement joins TRBV19 to TRBJ1-4, with 7 nucleotides matching TRBD1. Trimming took 6 bases from V and 8 from J; bases not matched to a gene: 12. Per the germline V gene, CDR1 is LNHDA and CDR2 is SQIVND (reference sequence). The length of the CDR3 is 15 residues. CDR3 residues: CASRRTGAQNEKLFF. DNA of the CDR3: TGTGCCAGTAGAAGAACAGGGGCCCAAAACGAAAAACTGTTTTTT.

V gene TRBV2 combines with J gene TRBJ1-4; no definite D call. In germline, CDR1 is SNHLY, CDR2 FYNNEI. V dropped 7 bases and J dropped 0 bases, with 9 bases sitting between them. CDR3 length: 14 amino acids. The CDR3 is CASTPPATNEKLFF. DNA of the CDR3: TGTGCCAGCACTCCACCTGCAACTAATGAAAAACTGTTTTTT.

V is TRBV28 and J is TRBJ1-6, with 7 bases lining up with TRBD1. V lost 6 bases, J lost 7 bases, and 6 bases stayed unmatched. Germline V gene sequence: CDR1 MDHEN, CDR2 SYDVKM. The length of the CDR3 is 14 residues. Here the CDR3 reads CASRPGTVNSPLHF. The CDR3 DNA reads TGTGCCAGCAGGCCCGGGACAGTGAATTCACCCCTCCACTTT. The complete variable domain, with remaining parts taken from reference TRBV28 and TRBJ1-6, reads DVKVTQSSRYLVKRTGEKVFLECVQDMDHENMFWYRQDPGLGLRLIYFSYDVKMKEKGDIPEGYSVSREKKERFSLILESASTNQTSMYLCASRPGTVNSPLHFGNGTRLTVT.

The rearrangement joins TRBV27 to TRBJ1-2, with 10 bases that match TRBD1. The CDR3 totals 16 residues. CDR1 is MNHEY, CDR2 SMNVEV, per germline (reference sequence). The V gene end was trimmed by 1 base and the J gene end by 7 bases; junction bases not matched to a gene: 9. The CDR3, as DNA: TGTGCCAGCAGTTTATTACCCCAGGGACAGGGGTTTGGCTACACCTTC. This codes for CASSLLPQGQGFGYTF.